Listed here are 4 T cell receptor beta chains from one sample, sequenced in a study of blood T cells in healthy people across ages. Primers used in a second PCR of roughly 7 to 12 cycles were a sample-barcoded 5' primer and a J-beta primer mix. TCRdb processed the 5' RACE reads anew with MiXCR; each CDR3 protein has one entry. This table has 850,000 to 1,100,000 distinct CDR3 sequences, under 40% appearing once. Sequencing used blood. Receptors were obtained from a man aged 18 to 35 in good health.

Notes on this clonotype: A much larger clone differs from this one at a single base, so this may be a read error. This sequence joins TRBV6-2 or TRBV6-3 and TRBJ1-1, with 7 positions matching TRBD1. V dropped 6 bases and J dropped 1; count of bases not matched to a gene: 5. CDR1 MNHEY and CDR2 SVGEGT come from the germline V gene. There are 14 residues in the CDR3. In DNA, the CDR3 is TGTGCCAGCAGATACGGGACAGCGAACACTGAAGCTTTCTTT. Translating gives CASRYGTANTEAFF.

V and J are TRBV5-1 and TRBJ1-2, with TRBD1 as a possible D gene (6 bases). The CDR3 length is 13 residues. V was trimmed by 4 bases and J by 4 bases, leaving 11 bases between them. CDR1 and CDR2 (germline): SGHRS, YFSETQ. The CDR3 bases are TGCGCCAGCAGCGCGGACAGTTCCTATGGCTACACCTTC. It encodes CASSADSSYGYTF.

The rearrangement links TRBV9 to TRBJ1-1, with D perhaps matching TRBD1 (5 bases). V shed 3 bases and J shed 6 bases, with 15 bases lying between them. Looked up from germline, CDR1 is SGDLS and CDR2 is YYNGEE. The CDR3 extends over 14 amino acids. The CDR3 DNA is TGTGCCAGCAGCGCGGAGGGTAGGGGCTCTGAAGCTTTCTTT. This encodes CASSAEGRGSEAFF.

The J gene is TRBJ1-1, the V gene TRBV7-3; TRBD1 is a possible D gene (5 bases). The CDR3 spans 15 residues. Germline lookup yields CDR1 SGHTA and CDR2 FQGTGA. V shed 6 bases and J shed 2 bases, with 16 bases lying between them. The CDR3 region is CASRQTPGPNTEAFF. CDR3 sequence (DNA): TGTGCCAGCAGACAGACCCCGGGGCCAAACACTGAAGCTTTCTTT.